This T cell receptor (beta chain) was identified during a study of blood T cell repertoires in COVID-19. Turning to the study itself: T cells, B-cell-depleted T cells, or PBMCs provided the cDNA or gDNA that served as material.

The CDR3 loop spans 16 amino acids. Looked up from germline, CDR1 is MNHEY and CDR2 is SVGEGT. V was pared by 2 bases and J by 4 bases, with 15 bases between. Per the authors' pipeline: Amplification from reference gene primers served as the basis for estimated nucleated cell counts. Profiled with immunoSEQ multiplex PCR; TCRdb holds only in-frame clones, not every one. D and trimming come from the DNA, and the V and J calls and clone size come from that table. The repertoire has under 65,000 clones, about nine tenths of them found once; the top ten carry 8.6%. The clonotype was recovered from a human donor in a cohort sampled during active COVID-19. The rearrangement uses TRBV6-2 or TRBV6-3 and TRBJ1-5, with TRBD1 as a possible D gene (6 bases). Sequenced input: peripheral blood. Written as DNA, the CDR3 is TGTGCCAGCAGTTACGGGATAGGGGGTTCGAATCAGCCCCAGCATTTT. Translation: CASSYGIGGSNQPQHF.